A single sample gave rise to the 5 T cell receptor beta chains below, sequenced in a study of blood T cell repertoires in COVID-19. Using immunoSEQ multiplex PCR, the repertoire was profiled, and TCRdb retains in-frame clones only, with some absent. The data hold about 150,000 clones, with approximately 80% observed a single time. Sequencing was carried out using peripheral blood. These receptors were collected from a human donor in a cohort sampled during active COVID-19.

This chain joins TRBV19 and TRBJ2-3, with TRBD1 matching over 8 bases. Germline assignment: CDR1 LNHDA and CDR2 SQIVND (reference sequence). This CDR3 is built from 16 residues. Germline trimming cut 5 bases from V and 2 bases from J; bases unmatched to any gene: 9. The CDR3 nucleotides are TGTGCCAGTAGTTCCCCGACAGGGGATAACACAGATACGCAGTATTTT. Translating gives CASSSPTGDNTDTQYF.

The sample holds one count of this clone. The V and J genes are TRBV18 and TRBJ1-2; 9 bases are a match to TRBD1. The V gene's germline CDR1 is KGHSH and CDR2 LQKENI. The CDR3 totals 16 residues. V was pared by 6 bases and J by 7 bases, with 15 bases of the junction left unmatched. This chain's CDR3 is CASSPTTGQGNGGYTF. The CDR3 DNA reads TGTGCCAGCTCGCCCACGACGGGACAGGGAAATGGTGGCTACACCTTC.

V gene TRBV10-2 combines with J gene TRBJ1-5; TRBD1 aligns across 10 bases. The CDR3 is made up of 16 amino acids. The ends lost 3 bases at V and 3 bases at J; junction bases unmatched: 5. CDR1 is WSHSY, CDR2 SAAADI, per germline. The CDR3 DNA sequence: TGCGCCAGCAGTGACGTGGGGACAGGGGCCAATCAGCCCCAGCATTTT. Translation gives CASSDVGTGANQPQHF.

This chain joins TRBV9 and TRBJ1-2, with 8 bases identical to TRBD1. V trimming: 4 bases; J trimming: 4 bases; junction bases outside the gene matches: 6. The CDR3 is 14 amino acids. Germline V CDR1 and CDR2: SGDLS, YYNGEE. The CDR3 spells CASSLGQGAYGYTF. Written as DNA, the CDR3 is TGTGCCAGCAGCCTTGGACAGGGTGCCTATGGCTACACCTTC.

The chain combines TRBV5-4 with TRBJ1-4; D not certain. Germline-derived CDR1 and CDR2 are SGHNT and YYREEE (reference sequence). The V gene lost 2 bases and the J gene lost 7 bases, with 12 bases spanning the gap. This CDR3 spans 14 amino acids. The CDR3 region has the DNA TGTGCCAGCAGCTTATCCCGCCCGGGTGAAAAACTGTTTTTT. It translates to CASSLSRPGEKLFF.